One sample yielded the 15 T cell receptor beta chains listed below, sequenced in a study of pediatric ulcerative colitis. The rectum was sampled with one to two pinch biopsies at colonoscopy. TCRdb keeps only in-frame clones here, not all; method: immunoSEQ multiplex PCR. Of roughly 45,000 clones listed, over 70% are singletons. The sample consisted of gut tissue. The receptor set was obtained from a girl between 5 and 17 years old with moderate ulcerative colitis.

The chain has TRBV6-5 and TRBJ1-3; D unclear. Trimming left V 2 bases short and J 4 bases short, with 6 bases between. Germline CDR1 is MNHEY and CDR2 is SVGAGI. The CDR3 spans 13 residues. The CDR3 protein is CASSYVGGNTIYF. The CDR3 nucleotides are TGTGCCAGCAGTTACGTTGGGGGAAACACCATATATTTT.

The rearrangement links TRBV11-2 to TRBJ2-5, with D unclear. The CDR3 runs to 11 residues. Trimming cost V 1 base and J 5 bases, with 2 bases left between them. The V gene's germline CDR1 is SGHAT and CDR2 FQNNGV. CDR3 protein: CASSLGETQYF. The DNA of the CDR3 is TGTGCCAGCAGCTTAGGGGAGACCCAGTACTTC.

The chain has TRBV5-1 and TRBJ2-5; D gene unclear. The V end was cut by 0 bases, the J end by 4 bases, with 13 bases between. Germline V gene lookup returns CDR1 SGHRS and CDR2 YFSETQ. The CDR3 extends over 15 amino acids. CDR3 DNA: TGCGCCAGCAGCTTGGCCGTGGGCGCCTCAGAGACCCAGTACTTC. Translation: CASSLAVGASETQYF.

This clone was recorded once. The sample holds other DNA sequences that translate to the same CDR3. The rearrangement links TRBV2 to TRBJ1-6; 9 nucleotides align to TRBD1. CDR3 length: 14 residues. J gave up 9 bases and V 2 bases, and 2 bases lay outside the gene matches. Germline lookup yields CDR1 SNHLY and CDR2 FYNNEI. CDR3 sequence: CASSERQGGSPLHF. Written as DNA, the CDR3 is TGTGCCAGCAGTGAACGACAGGGGGGTTCACCCCTCCACTTT.

V usage is TRBV5-4 and J usage is TRBJ2-7, with 9 bases matching TRBD1. CDR1 is SGHNT, CDR2 YYREEE, per germline (reference sequence). J was trimmed by 5 bases and V by 1 base; bases with no gene match: 1. The CDR3 contains 13 residues. CDR3 protein: CASSLTGGDEQYF. The CDR3 nucleotides are TGTGCCAGCAGCTTGACAGGGGGCGACGAGCAGTACTTC.

The rearrangement links TRBV2 to TRBJ1-3; unclear D gene. Per the germline V gene, CDR1 is SNHLY and CDR2 is FYNNEI. The CDR3 has 15 amino acids. V gave up 4 bases and J gave up 0 bases, with 10 bases separating them. CDR3 residues: CASSGGPGSGNTIYF. The CDR3 DNA sequence: TGTGCCAGCAGTGGAGGGCCCGGCTCTGGAAACACCATATATTTT.

This clone was detected only once. The chain joins TRBV2 to TRBJ2-1; D possibly corresponds to TRBD2 (6 bases). The V gene lost 6 bases and the J gene lost 3 bases, with 15 bases spanning the gap. Germline CDR1 SNHLY, CDR2 FYNNEI. This CDR3 is 15 amino acids long. CDR3 bases: TGTGCCAGCAGCCCATTACGGGGGAACTACAATGAGCAGTTCTTC. Its protein is CASSPLRGNYNEQFF. The full variable domain, with the rest looked up from reference TRBV2 and TRBJ2-1, is EPEVTQTPSHQVTQMGQEVILRCVPISNHLYFYWYRQILGQKVEFLVSFYNNEISEKSEIFDDQFSVERPDGSNFTLKIRSTKLEDSAMYFCASSPLRGNYNEQFFGPGTRLTVL.

The chain couples TRBV28 to TRBJ1-1; no firm D call. Germline-derived CDR1 and CDR2 are MDHEN and SYDVKM. Deletions cut 2 bases from V and 4 bases from J, with 8 bases between. There are 13 residues in the CDR3. The CDR3 protein is CASSLGRRTEAFF. CDR3 nucleotides: TGTGCCAGCAGTTTAGGTAGGCGCACTGAAGCTTTCTTT.

The chain uses TRBV11-1 and TRBJ2-5; 8 bases fit TRBD2. Per germline, CDR1 SGHAT and CDR2 FQDESV (reference sequence). This CDR3 is 15 amino acids long. The junction had 6 bases not matched to a gene; V was cut back by 6 bases and J by 0 bases. The CDR3: CASSFGREYQETQYF. DNA for the CDR3: TGTGCCAGCAGTTTCGGGAGGGAGTACCAAGAGACCCAGTACTTC.

CDR3 sequence: CASGSSGPEAFF. CDR3 nucleotides: TGTGCCAGCGGCAGCTCGGGACCTGAAGCTTTCTTT. The J gene is TRBJ1-1, the V gene TRBV6-5, with D perhaps matching TRBD1 (5 bases). The length of the CDR3 is 12 residues. The germline V gene encodes CDR1 MNHEY and CDR2 SVGAGI. Trimming cost V 8 bases and J 6 bases, with 13 bases left between them.

As DNA, the CDR3 is TGTGCCAGCAGTATGGACAGCACAGATACGCAGTATTTT. Translation gives CASSMDSTDTQYF. The chain joins TRBV6-4 to TRBJ2-3, with D uncertain. V was shortened by 5 bases and J by 0 bases, with 6 bases between the two germline ends. Germline V gives CDR1 MRHNA, CDR2 SNTAGT. The CDR3 extends over 13 amino acids.

The chain employs TRBV19 and TRBJ2-7, with TRBD2 identical over 9 bases. V lost 3 bases, J lost 3 bases, and 12 bases stayed unmatched. The V gene's germline CDR1 is LNHDA and CDR2 SQIVND (reference sequence). The CDR3 is 17 amino acids. In DNA, the CDR3 is TGTGCCAGTAGTATTATTGATCGAGCGGGAGGAAGCTACGAGCAGTACTTC. Its translation is CASSIIDRAGGSYEQYF. Variable domain in full (rest from reference TRBV19 and TRBJ2-7): DGGITQSPKYLFRKEGQNVTLSCEQNLNHDAMYWYRQDPGQGLRLIYYSQIVNDFQKGDIAEGYSVSREKKESFPLTVTSAQKNPTAFYLCASSIIDRAGGSYEQYFGPGTRLTVT.

CDR3 protein: CASSRGGGFETQYF. DNA for the CDR3: TGTGCCAGTAGTAGGGGTGGGGGCTTCGAGACCCAGTACTTC. V and J are TRBV19 and TRBJ2-5; tentatively, D is TRBD1 (6 bases). Trimming took off 4 bases at V and 5 bases at J, with 14 bases between the two ends. CDR3 length: 14 residues. Germline CDR1 and CDR2: LNHDA and SQIVND (reference sequence).

The V and J genes are TRBV7-2 and TRBJ2-2; 13 nucleotides match TRBD2. Trimming at V came to 5 bases and at J to 4 bases, leaving 4 bases not matched to a gene. Germline CDR1 and CDR2: SGHTA and FQGNSA. The CDR3 has 16 residues. CDR3: CASSPTSGRGTGELFF. The CDR3 nucleotides are TGTGCCAGCAGCCCAACTAGCGGGAGGGGCACCGGGGAGCTGTTTTTT.

The chain is built from TRBV28 and TRBJ2-1, with D maybe TRBD2 (6 bases). From germline, CDR1 is MDHEN and CDR2 SYDVKM. The ends were cut back, 3 bases at V and 7 bases at J, with 13 bases in the middle. This CDR3 is built from 14 residues. CDR3 protein: CASSFGGPGNEQFF. As DNA, the CDR3 is TGTGCCAGCAGTTTCGGGGGACCGGGGAATGAGCAGTTCTTC.